This T cell receptor (beta chain) was found in a study of immune heterogeneity within non-small cell lung tumors listed by TCRdb under 2018. About the investigation overall: Histology comprised a handful of squamous cell carcinomas, roughly ten non-squamous carcinomas and 1 tumor not otherwise specified. To examine intratumoral immune heterogeneity, the study used whole-exome sequencing, RNA-seq and TCR beta repertoire sequencing on multiple spatially distinct regions of each NSCLC tumor. Transcriptome data were available for just 40 to 50 loci from around eleven patients, whereas TCR repertoire analysis spanned 55 to 70 tumor loci from fewer than 17 patients. Neoantigen binding to each patient's HLA alleles was predicted with netMHCpan-3.0 for mutant peptides of 8 to 11 amino acids.

Deletion took 4 bases off V and 11 bases off J, with a span of 21 bases between the germline ends. According to the germline V gene (reference sequence), CDR1 reads GTSNPN and CDR2 reads SVGIG. The CDR3 measures 13 amino acids from cysteine to phenylalanine. The sequence is cut down to CDR3 DNA, 39 bases in frame from base 1. For this clonotype: Its antigen is unknown. Within one base of it there is no much larger clone, and no base qualities were kept.

The TCR template was genomic DNA extracted from bulk tumor tissue, and around 610 ng of gDNA was amplified for each sample. During surgery, multiple biopsies were taken from each primary tumor and placed as far apart as possible within the tumor mass. Patients in the study cohort, which was described as untreated, were newly diagnosed NSCLC cases going through curative surgery. The donor group was made up of 15 newly diagnosed non-small cell lung cancer patients undergoing surgery with curative intent. Resected tumor masses were reviewed by two independent pathologists. Only high-quality DNA and RNA samples were carried forward to sequencing. Beyond this particular receptor, the publication reports: A statistically significant but moderate positive correlation (R about 0.34) was observed between local T-cell repertoire clonality and local tumor mutational burden. Identical dominant CDR3B clonotypes recurred across loci within a patient, yet different tumor locations also harbored unique high-frequency clones. High-frequency TCR beta clonotypes were largely distinct between individual patients.

A multiplex PCR system amplified the TCR beta CDR3 region, with a first 10-cycle round using 32 V-gene forward and 13 J-gene reverse primers. A QIAGEN Multiplex PCR Kit was used for first-round PCR, and the primer sequences were filed in Chinese patent CN105087789A. Illumina universal primers were added in a second PCR round performed with the Phusion High-Fidelity PCR Kit. TCR libraries were paired-end sequenced at 151 bp read length on the Illumina HiSeq X Ten platform. As for the authors' bioinformatics: Reads lacking multiplex PCR primers were removed with Cutadapt, read pairs were merged with PEAR, and CDR3 regions were called with MiXCR default settings. Shannon entropy measured repertoire diversity, while clonality was calculated as one minus the Shannon entropy divided by the ln of the count of productive unique sequences. Clonotypes at a frequency of at least 0.5% were defined as dominant or high-frequency T-cell clones. TCRdb cleaned the public reads at Q25 with fastp, built clones with MiXCR and kept in-frame beta chains. Rows merge per CDR3 protein into single entries with the most common DNA and genes. The V and J calls were not made by the authors but by TCRdb's processing. The sample table shows 30,000 to 40,000 distinct CDR3 sequences, and 25% to 30% are seen once. 3% to 4.5% of the sample belongs to the ten largest clones.

The receptor comes from a man in his forties or fifties with non-small cell lung cancer. The specimen sequenced was lung tumor tissue. Recombination joined TRBV30 with TRBJ2-7; the D gene is possibly TRBD1 or TRBD2, each agreeing over 6 bases. CDR3 loop: CAWTVGGPYVEYF. The DNA sequence is given as TGTGCCTGGACGGTGGGGGGCCCCTACGTGGAGTACTTC.